These T cell receptor beta chains were read from a single sample in a study of shared clonotypes between healthy human individuals. Assay: immunoSEQ multiplex PCR; the TCRdb copy retains only in-frame clones and omits some. This table holds almost 700,000 clones, about 90% found once. Source material: naive CD8+ T cells sorted from blood. The receptors originated from a man between 25 and 39 years old in good health. The CDR3 runs from the conserved cysteine through the conserved F or W.

>TRBV7-9|TRBJ1-2
CASSPGGGNYGYTF
>TRBV18|TRBJ1-4
CASSLSGGTEKLFF
>TRBV27|TRBJ2-1
CASSDGQGPYNEQFF
>TRBV5-4|TRBJ2-5
CASTILGQNQETQYF
>TRBV29-1|TRBJ2-1
CSVAEVGGSYNEQFF
>TRBV5-6|TRBJ2-1
CASEQSSYNEQFF
>TRBV4-1|TRBJ2-2
CASSQEGQGILELFF
>TRBV5-4|TRBJ1-1
CASSLLGPGNAEAFF
>TRBV28|TRBJ2-3
CASTPLAGVADTQYF
>TRBV25-1|TRBJ2-7
CASSESWDRGYEQYF
>TRBV5-1|TRBJ2-7
CASSARQSYEQYF
>TRBV11-2|TRBJ2-3
CASSSASGNLEYF
>TRBV28|TRBJ1-4
CASSTRSGANEKLFF
>TRBV2|TRBJ2-3
CASRARTSGFITDTQYF
>TRBV21-1|TRBJ2-3
CASSNLVAGGRTDTQYF
>TRBV14|TRBJ2-7
CASSLSFYEQYF
>TRBV7-9|TRBJ1-2
CASSLGQGLYGYTF
>TRBV30|TRBJ2-3
CAWSSTGEVYRWGDTQYF
>TRBV7-9|TRBJ1-2
CASSLGPDYGYTF
>TRBV7-9|TRBJ1-1
CASLGTGPNTEAFF
>TRBV7-3|TRBJ2-3
CASSPGTGASTDTQYF
>TRBV20-1|TRBJ2-4
CSARDTSLPYF
>TRBV6-4|TRBJ2-1
CASRGPRGQGIISYNEQFF
>TRBV28|TRBJ2-7
CASSPREGRYEQYF
>TRBV11-2|TRBJ1-1
CASSPWEQGPTNTEAFF
>TRBV28|TRBJ2-7
CASSLGFKQYF
>TRBV7-9|TRBJ2-1
CASSLGYGNEQFF
>TRBV7-8|TRBJ2-7
CASSYGTKDYEQYF
>TRBV9|TRBJ2-7
CASSVHTGLADEQYF
>TRBV10-2|TRBJ2-7
CASKGTSGTSYEQYF
>TRBV2|TRBJ1-1
CASNEDGAFF
>TRBV7-9|TRBJ1-2
CASSLTASPNYGYTF
>TRBV7-3|TRBJ1-4
CASSHPNEKLFF
>TRBV4-2|TRBJ2-7
CASSQPQGAEAYEQYF
>TRBV29-1|TRBJ2-4
CSVEGSPLAKNIQYF
>TRBV7-9|TRBJ2-7
CASSLGSYEQYF
>TRBV21-1|TRBJ2-1
CASSKARSGRYNEQFF
>TRBV28|TRBJ2-2
CASRVPGLAYGELFF
>TRBV5-8|TRBJ1-1
CASSLVVSTEAFF
>TRBV29-1|TRBJ2-1
CSVEETSVSEQFF
>TRBV9|TRBJ2-5
CASSVGIAGRETQYF
>TRBV4-1|TRBJ1-6
CASSQSGFNSPLHF
>TRBV11-2|TRBJ2-1
CASSHRDRRTSGRGNEQFF
>TRBV29-1|TRBJ2-3
CSVEENGIEDTQYF
>TRBV27|TRBJ1-2
CASSFGRNPNYGYTF
>TRBV7-9|TRBJ2-7
CASSSTYNHYEQYF
>TRBV9|TRBJ2-1
CASSVVAGGNEQFF
>TRBV13|TRBJ2-1
CASTVYGEQFF
>TRBV7-6|TRBJ2-7
CASSLEGGPYEQYF
>TRBV6-1|TRBJ1-2
CASSEAIAGFYGYTF
>TRBV13|TRBJ2-7
CASLRGTGGNEQYF
>TRBV18|TRBJ2-7
CASSPGASYEQYF
>TRBV15|TRBJ2-1
CATSTILGSYNEQFF